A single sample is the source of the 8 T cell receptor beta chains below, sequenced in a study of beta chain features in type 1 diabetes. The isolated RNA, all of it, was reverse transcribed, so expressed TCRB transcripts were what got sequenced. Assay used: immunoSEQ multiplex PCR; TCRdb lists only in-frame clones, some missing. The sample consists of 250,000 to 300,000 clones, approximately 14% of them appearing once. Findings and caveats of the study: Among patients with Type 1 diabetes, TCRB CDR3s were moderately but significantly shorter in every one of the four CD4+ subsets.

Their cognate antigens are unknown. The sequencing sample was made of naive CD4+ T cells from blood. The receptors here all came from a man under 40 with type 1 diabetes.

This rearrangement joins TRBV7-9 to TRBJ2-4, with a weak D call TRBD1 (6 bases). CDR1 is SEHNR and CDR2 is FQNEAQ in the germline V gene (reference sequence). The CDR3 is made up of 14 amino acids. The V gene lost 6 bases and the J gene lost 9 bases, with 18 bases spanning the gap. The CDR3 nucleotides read TGTGCCAGCAGTACCCCAGGGGCAGGCGGCATTCAGTACTTC. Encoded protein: CASSTPGAGGIQYF.

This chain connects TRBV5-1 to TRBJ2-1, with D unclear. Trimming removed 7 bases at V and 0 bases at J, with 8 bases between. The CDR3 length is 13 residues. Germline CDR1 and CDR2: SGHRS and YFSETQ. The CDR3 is CASGDSSYNEQFF. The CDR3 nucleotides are TGCGCCAGCGGAGATAGCTCCTACAATGAGCAGTTCTTC.

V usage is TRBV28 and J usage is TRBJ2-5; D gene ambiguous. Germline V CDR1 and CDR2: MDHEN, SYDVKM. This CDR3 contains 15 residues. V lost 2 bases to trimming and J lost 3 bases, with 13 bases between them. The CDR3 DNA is TGTGCCAGCAGTTTAGAGACCTCTGGAGAAGAGACCCAGTACTTC. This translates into CASSLETSGEETQYF.

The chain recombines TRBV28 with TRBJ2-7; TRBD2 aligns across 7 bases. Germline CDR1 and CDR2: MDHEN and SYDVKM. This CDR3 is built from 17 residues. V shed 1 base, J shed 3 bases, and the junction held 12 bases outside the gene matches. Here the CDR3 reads CASSLSTPGRGDYEQYF. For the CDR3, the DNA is TGTGCCAGCAGTTTATCAACTCCGGGACGGGGGGACTACGAGCAGTACTTC.

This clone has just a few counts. The CDR3: CASSLGHEADTQYF. The DNA of the CDR3 is TGTGCCAGCAGCTTAGGACACGAAGCAGATACGCAGTATTTT. This chain connects TRBV7-6 to TRBJ2-3, with D uncertain. The length of the CDR3 is 14 residues. Germline V CDR1 and CDR2: SGHVS, FNYEAQ. Trimming cost V 1 base and J 4 bases, with 9 bases left between them.

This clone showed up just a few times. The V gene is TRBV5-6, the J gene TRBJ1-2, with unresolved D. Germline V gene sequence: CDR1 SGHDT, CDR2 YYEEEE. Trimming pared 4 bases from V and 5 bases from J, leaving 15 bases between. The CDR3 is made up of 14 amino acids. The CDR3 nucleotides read TGTGCCAGCAGCAAACCGGGTCGCTCATATGGCTACACCTTC. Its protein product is CASSKPGRSYGYTF.

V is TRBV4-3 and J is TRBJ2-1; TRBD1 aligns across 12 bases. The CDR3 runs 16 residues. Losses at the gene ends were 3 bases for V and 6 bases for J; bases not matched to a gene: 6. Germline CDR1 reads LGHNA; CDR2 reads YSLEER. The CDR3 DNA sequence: TGCGCCAGCAGCCAGGACAAGGGACAGGGGGCCAATGAGCAGTTCTTC. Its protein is CASSQDKGQGANEQFF.

As DNA, the CDR3 is TGTGCCAGCAGCAAACCAAAGACAGTAAGCCCTTACAATGAGCAGTTCTTC. Protein product: CASSKPKTVSPYNEQFF. The V call is TRBV21-1, the J call TRBJ2-1; the table gives TRBD1 as D, unverified against the DNA. TRBV21-1 is marked as a pseudogene. This CDR3 region has 17 residues.